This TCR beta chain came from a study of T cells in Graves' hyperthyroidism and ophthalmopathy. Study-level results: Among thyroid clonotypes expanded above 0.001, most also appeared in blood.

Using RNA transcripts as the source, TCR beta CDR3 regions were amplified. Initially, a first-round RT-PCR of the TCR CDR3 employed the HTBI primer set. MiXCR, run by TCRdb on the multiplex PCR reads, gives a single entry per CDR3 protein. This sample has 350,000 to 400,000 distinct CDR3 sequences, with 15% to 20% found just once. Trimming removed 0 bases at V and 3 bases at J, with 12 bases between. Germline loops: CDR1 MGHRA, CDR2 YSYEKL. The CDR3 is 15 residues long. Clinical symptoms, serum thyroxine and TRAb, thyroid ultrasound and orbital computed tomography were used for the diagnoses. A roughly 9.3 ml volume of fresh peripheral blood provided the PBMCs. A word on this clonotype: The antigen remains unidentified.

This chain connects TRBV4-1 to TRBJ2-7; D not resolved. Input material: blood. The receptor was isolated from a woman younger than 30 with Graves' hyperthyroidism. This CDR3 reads CASSQDLSTGYEQYF. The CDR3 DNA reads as TGCGCCAGCAGCCAAGATCTGAGCACGGGCTACGAGCAGTACTTC.